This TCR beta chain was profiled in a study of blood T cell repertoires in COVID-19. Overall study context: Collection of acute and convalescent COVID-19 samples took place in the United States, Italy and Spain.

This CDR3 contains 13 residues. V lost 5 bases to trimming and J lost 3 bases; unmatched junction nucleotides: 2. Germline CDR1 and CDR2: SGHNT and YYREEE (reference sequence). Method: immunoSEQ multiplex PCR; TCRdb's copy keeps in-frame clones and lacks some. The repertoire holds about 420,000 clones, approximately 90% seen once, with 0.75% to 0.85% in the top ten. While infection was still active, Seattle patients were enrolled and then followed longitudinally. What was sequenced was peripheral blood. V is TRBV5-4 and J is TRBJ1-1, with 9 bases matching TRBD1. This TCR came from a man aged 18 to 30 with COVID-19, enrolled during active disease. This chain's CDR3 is CASRRTGDTEAFF. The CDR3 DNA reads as TGTGCCAGCAGGCGGACAGGGGACACTGAAGCTTTCTTT.